The 5 T cell receptor beta chains presented below share a single source sample, sequenced in a study of T cell repertoires in cytomegalovirus infection. TCRdb itself ran the reads through MiXCR, one entry per CDR3 protein. The sample records about 300,000 distinct CDR3 sequences, roughly a tenth being singletons. The sample consisted of PBMCs. The receptor source for this set is a human donor in good health (CMV status not recorded). Some clones in this sample may be carry-over from other donors' samples.

This clonotype was observed at least ten times. The J gene is TRBJ2-7, the V gene TRBV20-1; no clear D gene. In germline, CDR1 is DFQATT, CDR2 SNEGSKA (reference sequence). CDR3 length equals 11 residues. The V and J ends lost 5 bases and 6 bases respectively, with 11 bases between them. CDR3 coding DNA: TGCAGTGCTGTCGTGAGACGCGAGCAGTACTTC. As protein: CSAVVRREQYF.

This sequence joins TRBV4-2 and TRBJ2-1; the match to TRBD2 covers 12 bases. Trimming took 0 bases from V and 4 from J; bases not matched to a gene: 7. This CDR3 spans 18 amino acids. In germline, CDR1 is LGHNA, CDR2 YNFKEQ. The CDR3 bases are TGTGCCAGCAGCCAAGATGGTGCTAGCGGGGGGGATTACAATGAGCAGTTCTTC. Its translation: CASSQDGASGGDYNEQFF.

In this sample, this clonotype turned up many times. The V and J genes are TRBV20-1 and TRBJ1-3; D is ambiguous. The CDR3 is made up of 13 amino acids. V lost 6 bases and J 7 bases, leaving 16 bases between the germline ends. Per germline, CDR1 DFQATT and CDR2 SNEGSKA (reference sequence). The CDR3 loop reads CSALDPTPNTIYF. CDR3 DNA: TGCAGTGCACTGGACCCAACCCCGAACACCATATATTTT.

This clonotype was recorded a few times. The rearrangement links TRBV20-1 to TRBJ2-4; TRBD2 aligns across 9 bases. CDR3 length equals 15 residues. V gave up 3 bases and J gave up 2 bases; unmatched junction bases: 5. Germline loops: CDR1 DFQATT, CDR2 SNEGSKA (reference sequence). The CDR3 reads CSASLAGGPKNIQYF. The CDR3 nucleotides are TGCAGTGCTAGCCTGGCGGGGGGGCCCAAAAACATTCAGTACTTC.

V gene TRBV28 combines with J gene TRBJ1-2, with D unresolved. The CDR3 is made up of 14 amino acids. V was trimmed by 7 bases and J by 3 bases, leaving 15 bases between them. Germline V gene lookup returns CDR1 MDHEN and CDR2 SYDVKM. In DNA form, the CDR3 reads TGTGCCAGCACCCCGGGTGGGGTCTACTATGGCTACACCTTC. Encoded protein: CASTPGGVYYGYTF.